This TCR beta chain came from a study of T cells in narcolepsy. Study-wide results and limits: Same-patient CSF and blood CD4+ T cell clonotypes included HCRT-specific and TRIB2-specific autoreactive ones.

Produced via immunoSEQ multiplex PCR; TCRdb's table is partial and in-frame only. Of approximately 38,000 clones in the sample, roughly 87% were seen once. CDR3 size: 13 residues. V lost 3 bases, J lost 3 bases, and 8 bases lay in between. Germline V CDR1 and CDR2: SEHNR, FQNEAQ (reference sequence). A note on this clone: Its cognate antigen is unknown.

The material sequenced was CD45RA- memory CD4+ T cells from PBMCs. The TCR sequence derives from a human donor with narcolepsy. The V call is TRBV7-9, the J call TRBJ1-1; D is unresolved. Written as DNA, the CDR3 is TGTGCCAGCAGCTTCCGGGCGGACACTGAAGCTTTCTTT. Its translation: CASSFRADTEAFF.